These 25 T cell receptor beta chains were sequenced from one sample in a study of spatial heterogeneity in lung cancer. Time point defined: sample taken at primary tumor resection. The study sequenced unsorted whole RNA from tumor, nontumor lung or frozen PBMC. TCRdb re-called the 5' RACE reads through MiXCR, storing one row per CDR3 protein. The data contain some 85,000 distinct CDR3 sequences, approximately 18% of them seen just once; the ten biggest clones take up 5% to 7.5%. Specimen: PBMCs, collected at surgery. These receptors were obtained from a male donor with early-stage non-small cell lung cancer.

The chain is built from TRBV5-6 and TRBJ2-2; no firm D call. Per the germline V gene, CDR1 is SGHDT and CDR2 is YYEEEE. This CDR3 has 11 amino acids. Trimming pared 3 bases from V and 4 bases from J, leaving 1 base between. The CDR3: CASSSTGELFF. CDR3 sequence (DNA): TGTGCCAGCAGCTCCACCGGGGAGCTGTTTTTT.

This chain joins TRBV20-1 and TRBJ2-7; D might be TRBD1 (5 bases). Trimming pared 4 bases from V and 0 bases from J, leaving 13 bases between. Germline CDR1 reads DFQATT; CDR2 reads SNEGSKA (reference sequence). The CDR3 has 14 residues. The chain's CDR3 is CSATLQGLSYEQYF. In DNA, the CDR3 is TGCAGTGCTACCTTGCAGGGCCTCTCCTACGAGCAGTACTTC.

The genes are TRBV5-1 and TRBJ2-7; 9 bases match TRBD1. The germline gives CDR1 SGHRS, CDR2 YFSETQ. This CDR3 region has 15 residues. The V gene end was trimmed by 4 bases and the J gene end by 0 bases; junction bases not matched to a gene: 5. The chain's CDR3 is CASSQSGQGSYEQYF. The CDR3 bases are TGCGCCAGCAGCCAGTCGGGACAGGGCTCCTACGAGCAGTACTTC.

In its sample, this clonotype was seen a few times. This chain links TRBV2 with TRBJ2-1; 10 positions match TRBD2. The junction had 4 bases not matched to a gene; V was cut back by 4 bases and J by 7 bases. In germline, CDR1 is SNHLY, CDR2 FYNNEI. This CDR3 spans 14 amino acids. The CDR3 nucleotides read TGTGCCAGCAGTGTACTAGCGGGGAGGAATGAGCAGTTCTTC. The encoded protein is CASSVLAGRNEQFF.

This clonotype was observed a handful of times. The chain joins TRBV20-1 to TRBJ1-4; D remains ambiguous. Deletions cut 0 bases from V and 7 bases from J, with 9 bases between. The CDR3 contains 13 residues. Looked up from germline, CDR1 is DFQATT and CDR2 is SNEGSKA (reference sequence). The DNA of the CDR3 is TGCAGTGCTAGAGATGGCAGTTTTGAAAAACTGTTTTTT. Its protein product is CSARDGSFEKLFF.

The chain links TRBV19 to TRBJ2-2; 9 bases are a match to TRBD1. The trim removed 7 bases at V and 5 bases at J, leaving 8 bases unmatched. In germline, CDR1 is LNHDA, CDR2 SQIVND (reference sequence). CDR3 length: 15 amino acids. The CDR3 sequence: CASTLQGAQTGELFF. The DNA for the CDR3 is TGTGCCAGTACCTTACAGGGGGCACAAACCGGGGAGCTGTTTTTT.

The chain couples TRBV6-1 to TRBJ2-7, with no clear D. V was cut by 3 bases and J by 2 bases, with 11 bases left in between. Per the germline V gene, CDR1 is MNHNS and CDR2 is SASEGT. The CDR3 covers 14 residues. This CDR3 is CASSEYESPYEQYF. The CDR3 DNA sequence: TGTGCCAGCAGTGAGTACGAGTCTCCCTACGAGCAGTACTTC.

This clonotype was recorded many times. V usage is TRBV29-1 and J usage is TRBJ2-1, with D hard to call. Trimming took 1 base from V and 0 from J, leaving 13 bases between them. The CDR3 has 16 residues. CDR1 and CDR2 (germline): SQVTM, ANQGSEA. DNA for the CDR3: TGCAGCGTTGAAGCGCCCCAAGCAAACTCCTACAATGAGCAGTTCTTC. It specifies CSVEAPQANSYNEQFF.

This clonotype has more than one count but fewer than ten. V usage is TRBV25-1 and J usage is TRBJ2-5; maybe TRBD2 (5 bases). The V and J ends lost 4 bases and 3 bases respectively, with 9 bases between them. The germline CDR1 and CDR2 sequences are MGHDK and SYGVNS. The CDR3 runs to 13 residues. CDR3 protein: CASSADWEETQYF. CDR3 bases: TGTGCCAGCAGTGCGGACTGGGAAGAGACCCAGTACTTC. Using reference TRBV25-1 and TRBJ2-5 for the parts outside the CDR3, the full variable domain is EADIYQTPRYLVIGTGKKITLECSQTMGHDKMYWYQQDPGMELHLIHYSYGVNSTEKGDLSSESTVSRIRTEHFPLTLESARPSHTSQYLCASSADWEETQYFGPGTRLLVL.

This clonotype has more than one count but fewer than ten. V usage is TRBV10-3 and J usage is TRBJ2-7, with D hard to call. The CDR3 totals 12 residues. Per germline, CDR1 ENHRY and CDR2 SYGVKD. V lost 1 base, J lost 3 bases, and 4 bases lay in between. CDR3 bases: TGTGCCATCAGTGAGTTGCTCTACGAGCAGTACTTC. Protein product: CAISELLYEQYF.

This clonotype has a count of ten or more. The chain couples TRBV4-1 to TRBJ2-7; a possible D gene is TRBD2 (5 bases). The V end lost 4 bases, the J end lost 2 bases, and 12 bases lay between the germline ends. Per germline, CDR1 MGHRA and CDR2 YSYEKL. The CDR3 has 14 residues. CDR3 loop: CASSRLAVTYEQYF. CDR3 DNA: TGCGCCAGCAGCCGGCTAGCCGTAACCTACGAGCAGTACTTC.

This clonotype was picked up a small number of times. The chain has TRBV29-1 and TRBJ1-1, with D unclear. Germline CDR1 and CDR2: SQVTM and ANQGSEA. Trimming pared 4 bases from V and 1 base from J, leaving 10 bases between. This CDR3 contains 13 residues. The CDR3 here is CSVVTGRNTEAFF. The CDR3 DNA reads TGCAGCGTTGTGACCGGCAGGAACACTGAAGCTTTCTTT.

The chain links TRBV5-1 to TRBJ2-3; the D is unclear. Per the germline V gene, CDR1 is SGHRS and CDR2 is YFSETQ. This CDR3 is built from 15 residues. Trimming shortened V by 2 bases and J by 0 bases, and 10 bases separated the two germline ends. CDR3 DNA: TGCGCCAGCAGCTTTATTCAGGCTAGCACAGATACGCAGTATTTT. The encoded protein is CASSFIQASTDTQYF. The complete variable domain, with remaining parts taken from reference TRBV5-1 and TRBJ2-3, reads KAGVTQTPRYLIKTRGQQVTLSCSPISGHRSVSWYQQTPGQGLQFLFEYFSETQRNKGNFPGRFSGRQFSNSRSEMNVSTLELGDSALYLCASSFIQASTDTQYFGPGTRLTVL.

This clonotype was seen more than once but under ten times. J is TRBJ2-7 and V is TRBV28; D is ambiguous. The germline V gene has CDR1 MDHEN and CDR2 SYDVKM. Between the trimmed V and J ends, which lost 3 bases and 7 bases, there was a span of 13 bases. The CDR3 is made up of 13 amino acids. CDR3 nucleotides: TGTGCCAGCAGTTTTAGCACGGACCGGGAGCAGTACTTC. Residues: CASSFSTDREQYF.

CDR3 amino acids: CASSSGLAGGEQYF. CDR3 nucleotide sequence: TGTGCCAGCAGCTCGGGACTAGCGGGAGGCGAGCAGTACTTC. The V and J genes are TRBV5-6 and TRBJ2-7; 15 bases map to TRBD2. The trim removed 3 bases at V and 6 bases at J, leaving 1 base unmatched. The CDR3 spans 14 residues. The germline V gene has CDR1 SGHDT and CDR2 YYEEEE.

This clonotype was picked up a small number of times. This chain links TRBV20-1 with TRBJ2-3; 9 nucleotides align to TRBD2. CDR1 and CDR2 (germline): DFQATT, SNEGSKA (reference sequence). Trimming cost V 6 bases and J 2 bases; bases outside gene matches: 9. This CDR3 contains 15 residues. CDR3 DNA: TGCAGTGCCCCAGTAGCGGGGGACCCCACAGATACGCAGTATTTT. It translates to CSAPVAGDPTDTQYF.

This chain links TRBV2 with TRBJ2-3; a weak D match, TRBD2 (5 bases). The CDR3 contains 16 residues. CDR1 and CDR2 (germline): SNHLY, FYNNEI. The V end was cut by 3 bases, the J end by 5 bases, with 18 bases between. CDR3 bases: TGTGCCAGCAGTGAGTTTTCATCTAGCAACGAAGATACGCAGTATTTT. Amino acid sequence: CASSEFSSSNEDTQYF. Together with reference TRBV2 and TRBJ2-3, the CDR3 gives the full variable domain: EPEVTQTPSHQVTQMGQEVILRCVPISNHLYFYWYRQILGQKVEFLVSFYNNEISEKSEIFDDQFSVERPDGSNFTLKIRSTKLEDSAMYFCASSEFSSSNEDTQYFGPGTRLTVL.

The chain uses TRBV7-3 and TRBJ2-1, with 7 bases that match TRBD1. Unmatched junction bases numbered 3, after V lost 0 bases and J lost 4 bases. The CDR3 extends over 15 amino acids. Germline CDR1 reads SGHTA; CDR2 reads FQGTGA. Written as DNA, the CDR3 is TGTGCCAGCAGCTTAACAGGGGGCACTTACAATGAGCAGTTCTTC. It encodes CASSLTGGTYNEQFF.

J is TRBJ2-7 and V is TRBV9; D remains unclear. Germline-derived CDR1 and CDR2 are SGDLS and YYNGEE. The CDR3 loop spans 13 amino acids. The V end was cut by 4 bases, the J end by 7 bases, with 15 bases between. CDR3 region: CASSQSGSLEQYF. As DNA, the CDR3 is TGTGCCAGCAGCCAAAGTGGCAGCCTTGAGCAGTACTTC.

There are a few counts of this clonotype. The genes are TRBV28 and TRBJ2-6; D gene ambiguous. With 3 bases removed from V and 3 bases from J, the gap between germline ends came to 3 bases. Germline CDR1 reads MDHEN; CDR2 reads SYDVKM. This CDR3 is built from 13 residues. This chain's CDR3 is CASSLNGANVLTF. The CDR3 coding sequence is TGTGCCAGCAGTTTGAATGGGGCCAACGTCCTGACTTTC.

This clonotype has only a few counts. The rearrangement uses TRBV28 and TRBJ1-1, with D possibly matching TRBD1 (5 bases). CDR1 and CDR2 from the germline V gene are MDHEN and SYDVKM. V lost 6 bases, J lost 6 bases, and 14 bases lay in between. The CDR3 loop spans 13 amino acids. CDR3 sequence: CASRPLGEPEAFF. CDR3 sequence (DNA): TGTGCCAGCAGGCCCTTGGGGGAGCCTGAAGCTTTCTTT. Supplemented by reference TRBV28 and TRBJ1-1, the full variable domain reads DVKVTQSSRYLVKRTGEKVFLECVQDMDHENMFWYRQDPGLGLRLIYFSYDVKMKEKGDIPEGYSVSREKKERFSLILESASTNQTSMYLCASRPLGEPEAFFGQGTRLTVV.

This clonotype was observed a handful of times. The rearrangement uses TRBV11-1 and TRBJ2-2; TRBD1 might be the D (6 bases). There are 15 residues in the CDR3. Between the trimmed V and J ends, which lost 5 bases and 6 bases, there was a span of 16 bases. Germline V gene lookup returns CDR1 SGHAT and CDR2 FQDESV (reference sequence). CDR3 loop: CASSPTQGFPGELFF. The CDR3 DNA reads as TGTGCCAGCAGCCCGACACAGGGTTTCCCCGGGGAGCTGTTTTTT.

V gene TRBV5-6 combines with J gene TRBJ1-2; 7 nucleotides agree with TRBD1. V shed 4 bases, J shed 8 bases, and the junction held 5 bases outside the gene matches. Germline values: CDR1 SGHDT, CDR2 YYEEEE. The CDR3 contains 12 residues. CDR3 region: CASSLSTGGYTF. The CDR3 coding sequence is TGTGCCAGCAGCCTCTCGACAGGGGGCTACACCTTC.

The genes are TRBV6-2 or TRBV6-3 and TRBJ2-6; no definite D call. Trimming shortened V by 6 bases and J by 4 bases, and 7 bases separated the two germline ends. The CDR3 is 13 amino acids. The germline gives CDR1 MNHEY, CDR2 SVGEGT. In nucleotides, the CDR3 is TGTGCCAGCAGACGTGCGGGGGCCAACGTCCTGACTTTC. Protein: CASRRAGANVLTF.

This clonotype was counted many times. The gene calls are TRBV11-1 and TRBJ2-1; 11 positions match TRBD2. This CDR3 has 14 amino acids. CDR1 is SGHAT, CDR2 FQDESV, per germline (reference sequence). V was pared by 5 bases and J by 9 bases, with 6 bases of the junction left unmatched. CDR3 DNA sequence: TGTGCCAGCAGCAGCCTAGCGGGAGGAAGTGAGCAGTTCTTC. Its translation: CASSSLAGGSEQFF.